One and the same sample provided the 31 T cell receptor beta chains below, sequenced in a study of shared clonotypes between healthy human individuals. Clones were read by immunoSEQ multiplex PCR, and TCRdb kept only the in-frame ones, dropping some. The sample yields over a million clones, 96% seen once. What was sequenced was naive CD4+ T cells sorted from blood. Regarding subset: CD45RA+ positively selected. These receptors were taken from a man aged 30 to 45 in good health.

A note on this clone: The sample carries other DNA sequences with the same CDR3. The chain employs TRBV6-1 and TRBJ1-5; TRBD1 matches at 9 bases. In germline, CDR1 is MNHNS, CDR2 SASEGT. The trim removed 9 bases at V and 0 bases at J, leaving 3 bases unmatched. The CDR3 extends over 14 amino acids. The CDR3 coding sequence is TGTGCCAGTTCGGACAGGGGTAGCAATCAGCCCCAGCATTTT. It yields the protein CASSDRGSNQPQHF.

This chain connects TRBV5-4 to TRBJ1-2, with D possibly matching TRBD1 (5 bases). This CDR3 is built from 14 residues. Germline lookup yields CDR1 SGHNT and CDR2 YYREEE (reference sequence). The V gene lost 0 bases and the J gene lost 5 bases, with 11 bases spanning the gap. This CDR3 is CASSLESGWYGYTF. CDR3 DNA sequence: TGTGCCAGCAGCTTGGAGTCAGGGTGGTATGGCTACACCTTC. The full variable domain, in which reference TRBV5-4 and TRBJ1-2 provide the parts outside the CDR3, is ETGVTQSPTHLIKTRGQQVTLRCSSQSGHNTVSWYQQALGQGPQFIFQYYREEENGRGNFPPRFSGLQFPNYSSELNVNALELDDSALYLCASSLESGWYGYTFGSGTRLTVV.

A remark on this clone: The same CDR3 also results from other DNA sequences found in this sample. The chain recombines TRBV5-1 with TRBJ1-1; TRBD1 matches 7 bases. With 7 bases clipped from V and 1 base from J, the junction kept 7 bases outside the gene matches. CDR1 is SGHRS and CDR2 is YFSETQ in the germline V gene. The CDR3 is 14 residues long. CDR3 DNA: TGCGCCAGCCGACCGGGGACAGCGAACACTGAAGCTTTCTTT. Translated: CASRPGTANTEAFF.

This sequence joins TRBV5-1 and TRBJ2-3, with 9 positions matching TRBD2. CDR1 and CDR2 from the germline V gene are SGHRS and YFSETQ. The CDR3 contains 14 residues. V trimming: 0 bases; J trimming: 5 bases; junction bases outside the gene matches: 1. For the CDR3, the DNA is TGCGCCAGCAGCTTGGTAGCGGGAGAAGATACGCAGTATTTT. Protein: CASSLVAGEDTQYF.

The CDR3, as DNA: TGTGCCGGCCGGGGGTACAGCTCTGGAAACACCATATATTTT. Translated: CAGRGYSSGNTIYF. The chain links TRBV30 to TRBJ1-3, with D possibly TRBD1 on 5 matching bases. This CDR3 region has 14 residues. Germline V gene lookup returns CDR1 GTSNPN and CDR2 SVGIG (reference sequence). V dropped 8 bases and J dropped 0 bases, with 14 bases sitting between them.

As for this clone: At the DNA level, this CDR3 is encoded by other sequences in the same sample as well. This chain uses TRBV18 with TRBJ2-5, with D tentatively TRBD1 (6 bases). Germline assignment: CDR1 KGHSH and CDR2 LQKENI. V was pared by 1 base and J by 5 bases, with 8 bases between. The CDR3 totals 13 residues. This CDR3 reads CASSPRGLETQYF. The CDR3 bases are TGTGCCAGCTCACCACGGGGGCTGGAGACCCAGTACTTC.

There are a few counts of this clone. The V gene is TRBV5-4, the J gene TRBJ1-2; D unresolved. V was cut by 3 bases and J by 8 bases, with 14 bases left in between. This CDR3 is 13 amino acids long. Per the germline V gene, CDR1 is SGHNT and CDR2 is YYREEE (reference sequence). The CDR3 coding sequence is TGTGCCAGCAGCTCGGAGGTTCCCGGGGGCTACACCTTC. This encodes CASSSEVPGGYTF.

CDR3 region: CASSEVVGDEKLFF. CDR3 in DNA: TGTGCCAGCAGTGAAGTCGTGGGGGATGAAAAACTGTTTTTT. This chain links TRBV2 with TRBJ1-4, with TRBD1 as a possible D gene (5 bases). V lost 1 base and J lost 6, with 9 bases in between. The germline V gene encodes CDR1 SNHLY and CDR2 FYNNEI. The CDR3 has 14 amino acids.

Regarding this clone: Germline is not matched at one junction end, which may reflect a read error. The rearrangement uses TRBV28 and TRBJ1-2; D gene unclear. Germline V gene sequence: CDR1 MDHEN, CDR2 SYDVKM. This CDR3 contains 12 residues. CDR3 coding DNA: TGTGCCAGCCGTTTGGGAGGGTATGGCTACACCTTC. Its translation is CASRLGGYGYTF.

Note on this clone: Different DNA sequences within this sample yield the same CDR3. CDR3: CASSLLGTANTEAFF. The CDR3 DNA reads TGCGCCAGCAGCTTACTCGGGACAGCCAACACTGAAGCTTTCTTT. This chain joins TRBV5-1 and TRBJ1-1; TRBD1 matches 7 bases. Germline V CDR1 and CDR2: SGHRS, YFSETQ. V lost 2 bases to trimming and J lost 2 bases; unmatched junction nucleotides: 6. This CDR3 has 15 amino acids.

The chain combines TRBV10-2 with TRBJ2-7; D unresolved. Germline assignment: CDR1 WSHSY and CDR2 SAAADI. The CDR3 runs to 13 residues. V lost 2 bases and J 2 bases, leaving 7 bases between the germline ends. The CDR3 DNA sequence: TGCGCCAGCAGTGAGGGACCAGCCTACGAGCAGTACTTC. It translates to CASSEGPAYEQYF.

This clone was seen just once. The CDR3 protein is CASSHRSRVLREQYF. The CDR3 DNA follows: TGTGCCAGCAGCCATAGGAGCAGGGTTTTGAGGGAGCAGTACTTC. V usage is TRBV5-8 and J usage is TRBJ2-7; D perhaps matches TRBD1 (5 bases). CDR3 length equals 15 residues. V lost 4 bases and J 7 bases, leaving 21 bases between the germline ends. The germline gives CDR1 SGHTS, CDR2 YDEGEE. Based on the CDR3 plus reference TRBV5-8 and TRBJ2-7, the full variable domain is EAGVTQSPTHLIKTRGQQATLRCSPISGHTSVYWYQQALGLGLQFLLWYDEGEERNRGNFPPRFSGRQFPNYSSELNVNALELEDSALYLCASSHRSRVLREQYFGPGTRLTVT.

The chain has TRBV7-2 and TRBJ2-1, with 9 bases matching TRBD1. Germline V gene lookup returns CDR1 SGHTA and CDR2 FQGNSA. The CDR3 is made up of 16 amino acids. Trimming at V came to 3 bases and at J to 5 bases, leaving 8 bases not matched to a gene. DNA for the CDR3: TGTGCCAGCAGCTTGCCCAACAGGGGGCTAGACAATGAGCAGTTCTTC. Its translation: CASSLPNRGLDNEQFF.

The chain is built from TRBV7-9 and TRBJ2-1; 11 bases agree with TRBD2. CDR1 is SEHNR and CDR2 is FQNEAQ in the germline V gene (reference sequence). V lost 5 bases to trimming and J lost 7 bases; unmatched junction nucleotides: 10. This CDR3 region has 16 residues. In DNA, the CDR3 is TGTGCCAGCAGCCCAAAGGGGCTAGCGGGAGGTAATGAGCAGTTCTTC. This sequence encodes CASSPKGLAGGNEQFF. Complete variable domain (other parts from reference TRBV7-9 and TRBJ2-1): DTGVSQNPRHKITKRGQNVTFRCDPISEHNRLYWYRQTLGQGPEFLTYFQNEAQLEKSRLLSDRFSAERPKGSFSTLEIQRTEQGDSAMYLCASSPKGLAGGNEQFFGPGTRLTVL.

The V gene is TRBV5-4, the J gene TRBJ2-1, with 7 bases fitting TRBD1. Germline V lookup: CDR1 SGHNT, CDR2 YYREEE (reference sequence). V trimming: 3 bases; J trimming: 7 bases; junction bases outside the gene matches: 7. This CDR3 has 14 amino acids. In nucleotides, the CDR3 is TGTGCCAGCAGCTCCCAACAGGGGTGGAATGAGCAGTTCTTC. Its translation is CASSSQQGWNEQFF.

V is TRBV6-5 and J is TRBJ2-7; D not certain. V shed 6 bases and J shed 5 bases, with 11 bases lying between them. The CDR3 spans 12 residues. CDR1 and CDR2 (germline): MNHEY, SVGAGI. CDR3 bases: TGTGCCAGCAGGGCCCCGGCAAACGAGCAGTACTTC. Translating gives CASRAPANEQYF.

This rearrangement joins TRBV6-5 to TRBJ1-1; maybe TRBD1 (6 bases). The CDR3 runs to 15 residues. Germline V CDR1 and CDR2: MNHEY, SVGAGI. V was trimmed by 2 bases and J by 1 base, leaving 11 bases between them. CDR3 DNA sequence: TGTGCCAGCAGTTACGTGGGGGGCCCGAACACTGAAGCTTTCTTT. It encodes CASSYVGGPNTEAFF.

This rearrangement joins TRBV5-1 to TRBJ2-7; D not resolved. CDR3 length: 18 amino acids. Germline loops: CDR1 SGHRS, CDR2 YFSETQ. V lost 4 bases and J 7 bases, leaving 30 bases between the germline ends. In DNA form, the CDR3 reads TGCGCCAGCAGCCGCGACCCTAGTTCAGCTCGGAAAGTTGGGGAGCAGTACTTC. Translating gives CASSRDPSSARKVGEQYF.

J is TRBJ2-1 and V is TRBV27; 12 nucleotides match TRBD2. V shed 2 bases, J shed 8 bases, and the junction held 10 bases outside the gene matches. The germline V gene has CDR1 MNHEY and CDR2 SMNVEV (reference sequence). The CDR3 extends over 17 amino acids. The CDR3, as DNA: TGTGCCAGCAGTTTACTTCTAGCGGGAGGGCCGCGGGATGAGCAGTTCTTC. This encodes CASSLLLAGGPRDEQFF.

The chain employs TRBV7-2 and TRBJ2-7; maybe TRBD1 (7 bases). V gave up 1 base and J gave up 3 bases, with 13 bases separating them. CDR3 length: 15 amino acids. Germline CDR1 reads SGHTA; CDR2 reads FQGNSA. The CDR3 loop is CASSLVGGQSYEQYF. In DNA, the CDR3 is TGTGCCAGCAGCTTAGTCGGGGGACAGAGCTACGAGCAGTACTTC. Variable domain in full (rest from reference TRBV7-2 and TRBJ2-7): GAGVSQSPSNKVTEKGKDVELRCDPISGHTALYWYRQSLGQGLEFLIYFQGNSAPDKSGLPSDRFSAERTGGSVSTLTIQRTQQEDSAVYLCASSLVGGQSYEQYFGPGTRLTVT.

The genes are TRBV4-3 and TRBJ2-1, with D possibly being TRBD2 (6 bases). Trimming pared 0 bases from V and 2 bases from J, leaving 17 bases between. The CDR3 length is 18 residues. In germline, CDR1 is LGHNA, CDR2 YSLEER. The CDR3 is CASSQDSSGRSPYNEQFF. CDR3 DNA sequence: TGCGCCAGCAGCCAAGATTCATCCGGGAGAAGCCCCTACAATGAGCAGTTCTTC.

The chain is built from TRBV6-1 and TRBJ1-5; D is uncertain. The CDR3 totals 13 residues. Germline V gene lookup returns CDR1 MNHNS and CDR2 SASEGT. Trimming took off 8 bases at V and 3 bases at J, with 11 bases between the two ends. Written as DNA, the CDR3 is TGTGCCAGCTCAGCCCGTAACAATCAGCCCCAGCATTTT. Protein sequence: CASSARNNQPQHF.

This clone was observed a single time. This chain uses TRBV7-9 with TRBJ2-1; D is uncertain. This CDR3 region has 12 residues. The V end was cut by 1 base, the J end by 10 bases, with 8 bases between. Germline lookup yields CDR1 SEHNR and CDR2 FQNEAQ (reference sequence). The CDR3 loop is CASSLESWEQFF. The CDR3, as DNA: TGTGCCAGCAGCTTAGAATCGTGGGAGCAGTTCTTC.

The rearrangement links TRBV20-1 to TRBJ2-7; TRBD1 is a possible D gene (6 bases). The germline CDR1 and CDR2 sequences are DFQATT and SNEGSKA (reference sequence). With 6 bases removed from V and 5 bases from J, the gap between germline ends came to 8 bases. There are 10 residues in the CDR3. CDR3 nucleotide sequence: TGCAGTGCAGGGGACAACGAGCAGTACTTC. Translated, it gives CSAGDNEQYF.

Notes on this clone: Other DNA sequences from this sample encode an identical CDR3 as well. The chain uses TRBV11-3 and TRBJ1-1; no firm D call. V was trimmed by 5 bases and J by 2 bases, leaving 9 bases between them. The CDR3 totals 13 residues. Looked up from germline, CDR1 is SGHNT and CDR2 is YENEEA. As DNA, the CDR3 is TGTGCCAGCAGCCTCGACGCCAACACTGAAGCTTTCTTT. Protein product: CASSLDANTEAFF.

This clone was recorded only once. The chain recombines TRBV5-4 with TRBJ2-2; 9 bases are a match to TRBD2. Germline CDR1 reads SGHNT; CDR2 reads YYREEE (reference sequence). CDR3 size: 15 residues. V gave up 9 bases and J gave up 3 bases; unmatched junction bases: 9. Here the CDR3 reads CATQIVAGDTGELFF. The DNA for the CDR3 is TGTGCCACCCAAATTGTAGCGGGAGACACCGGGGAGCTGTTTTTT.

This rearrangement joins TRBV7-2 to TRBJ2-3, with TRBD1 matching over 8 bases. Germline-derived CDR1 and CDR2 are SGHTA and FQGNSA. CDR3 length equals 14 residues. With 8 bases clipped from V and 1 base from J, the junction kept 5 bases outside the gene matches. CDR3 coding DNA: TGTGCCAGCCAGAAGGACAGGGGCACAGATACGCAGTATTTT. Amino acid sequence: CASQKDRGTDTQYF.

The J gene is TRBJ1-1, the V gene TRBV5-1; a possible D gene is TRBD1 (6 bases). Germline V gene sequence: CDR1 SGHRS, CDR2 YFSETQ. The CDR3 has 15 amino acids. V was pared by 1 base and J by 1 base, with 11 bases between. The CDR3 protein is CASSLRGTKNTEAFF. CDR3 DNA: TGCGCCAGCAGCTTGCGTGGGACAAAGAACACTGAAGCTTTCTTT.

V usage is TRBV6-1 and J usage is TRBJ2-7; D is perhaps TRBD1 (6 bases). Germline V gene sequence: CDR1 MNHNS, CDR2 SASEGT. The CDR3 is 15 residues long. Trimming took 6 bases from V and 0 from J, leaving 15 bases between them. This CDR3 reads CASSPGQRLSYEQYF. Written as DNA, the CDR3 is TGTGCCAGCAGCCCAGGACAGCGCCTCTCCTACGAGCAGTACTTC.

The V call is TRBV2, the J call TRBJ2-6; 8 bases are shared with TRBD1. Germline CDR1 SNHLY, CDR2 FYNNEI. J gave up 2 bases and V 5 bases, and 5 bases lay outside the gene matches. CDR3 length equals 16 residues. The CDR3 sequence is CASSFTDRAGANVLTF. As DNA, the CDR3 is TGTGCCAGCAGTTTTACGGACAGGGCTGGGGCCAACGTCCTGACTTTC.

In this sample, this clone turned up once. The chain is built from TRBV6-4 and TRBJ2-3; 13 bases fit TRBD2. Germline trimming cut 6 bases from V and 4 bases from J; bases unmatched to any gene: 7. Germline CDR1 reads MRHNA; CDR2 reads SNTAGT. There are 16 residues in the CDR3. Here the CDR3 DNA reads TGTGCCAGCAGGGTGACTAGCGGGAGGAGTTCAGATACGCAGTATTTT. Translating it yields CASRVTSGRSSDTQYF.